These 4 T cell receptor beta chains share one sample of origin, sequenced in a study of T cells after yellow fever vaccination. TCRdb processed the 5' RACE reads anew with MiXCR; each CDR3 protein has one entry. The sample lists hundreds of thousands of distinct CDR3 sequences, 18% seen once, with 15% to 20% in the top ten. The sequences come from PBMCs, collected before the yellow fever booster vaccination. These TCRs come from a man between 18 and 29 years old who received the YFV17D yellow fever vaccine.

Regarding this clonotype: At one end the junction does not follow the germline gene, possibly because of a read error. V and J are TRBV6-5 and TRBJ1-5; D unclear. Germline V gene lookup returns CDR1 MNHEY and CDR2 SVGAGI. The CDR3 sequence is 15 residues long. CDR3 loop: CASSADNHSYQPQHF. The CDR3 DNA sequence: TGTGCCAGCAGTGCAGACAATCATAGCTATCAGCCCCAGCATTTT.

The V and J genes are TRBV6-2 or TRBV6-3 and TRBJ2-7; D is perhaps TRBD1 or TRBD2 (5 bases each). V was clipped by 7 bases and J by 3 bases, with 16 bases between them. Germline V gene data show CDR1 as MNHEY and CDR2 as SVGEGT. The CDR3 is made up of 14 amino acids. The CDR3 reads CASNRGPKFYEQYV. The CDR3 nucleotides read TGTGCCAGCAACCGGGGCCCTAAATTCTACGAGCAGTACGTC.

The chain recombines TRBV5-1 with TRBJ2-2; no clear D. V was shortened by 5 bases and J by 1 base, with 9 bases between the two germline ends. CDR1 and CDR2 from the germline V gene are SGHRS and YFSETQ. The length of the CDR3 is 14 residues. CDR3 DNA: TGCGCCAGCAGGATGGCACAGAACACCGGGGAGCTGTTTTTT. This sequence encodes CASRMAQNTGELFF. The complete variable domain, with remaining parts taken from reference TRBV5-1 and TRBJ2-2, reads KAGVTQTPRYLIKTRGQQVTLSCSPISGHRSVSWYQQTPGQGLQFLFEYFSETQRNKGNFPGRFSGRQFSNSRSEMNVSTLELGDSALYLCASRMAQNTGELFFGEGSRLTVL.

V usage is TRBV12-3 or TRBV12-4 and J usage is TRBJ2-7; D not resolved. Trimming shortened V by 6 bases and J by 0 bases, and 12 bases separated the two germline ends. The CDR3 loop spans 14 amino acids. The CDR3 bases are TGTGCCAGCAGGCAGTTAACCAGCTCCTACGAGCAGTACTTC. Its translation is CASRQLTSSYEQYF.